Described below is a single T cell receptor (beta chain) sequence and its context. The antigen is unknown. The sample belongs to a study of shared clonotypes between healthy human individuals. Broader study findings: Memory subsets had estimated richness that was generally smaller than that of naive subsets.

Participating donors were healthy, HIV-negative adults free of recent acute infections or vaccinations. Caucasian adults living in Nashville, Tennessee, provided all samples. A CD45RA+ naive subset and a CD45RA-negative memory subset were split from CD4+ cells. Germline CDR1 SGHAT, CDR2 FQNNGV. The length of the CDR3 is 18 residues. V shed 0 bases and J 7 bases; nucleotides not matched to a gene: 15. The method was immunoSEQ multiplex PCR; TCRdb's version includes in-frame clones alone and lacks a portion of them. The table shows around 1 million clones, with around three quarters occurring only once.

The genes are TRBV11-2 and TRBJ1-2; 9 bases are shared with TRBD1. The sequenced sample was memory CD4+ T cells sorted from blood. Stated subset: CD45RA-negative fraction. This clonotype was obtained from a young man in good health. CDR3 DNA sequence: TGTGCCAGCAGCTTAGAGTTTGGGTGGAGGGACAGGGCAAGTGGCTACACCTTC. Residues: CASSLEFGWRDRASGYTF.